These 25 T cell receptor beta chains share one sample of origin, sequenced in a study of T cells after yellow fever vaccination. TCRdb used MiXCR to reprocess the 5' RACE reads, holding one entry per CDR3 protein. The sample lists about 30,000 distinct CDR3 sequences, over 5.5% seen once, with just under 25% in the top ten. The source was PBMCs, either bulk or a sorted T-cell subset (CD4+, CD8+, memory, or dextramer-sorted; not recorded which), collected on the day of the yellow fever booster vaccination. The receptors shown here come from a man aged 25-40 years who received the YFV17D yellow fever vaccine.

In its sample, this clonotype was seen many times. This chain joins TRBV7-2 and TRBJ1-6; D is possibly TRBD1 (6 bases). Germline values: CDR1 SGHTA, CDR2 FQGNSA. V was shortened by 2 bases and J by 7 bases, with 12 bases between the two germline ends. The CDR3 is 15 amino acids. The CDR3 nucleotides read TGTGCCAGCAGCTTAAACAGGGTTGGAAATTCACCCCTCCACTTT. Its protein is CASSLNRVGNSPLHF. The whole variable domain, remainder taken from reference TRBV7-2 and TRBJ1-6, is GAGVSQSPSNKVTEKGKDVELRCDPISGHTALYWYRQSLGQGLEFLIYFQGNSAPDKSGLPSDRFSAERTGGSVSTLTIQRTQQEDSAVYLCASSLNRVGNSPLHFGNGTRLTVT.

This clonotype is medium-sized by share. The chain recombines TRBV27 with TRBJ1-1; D is possibly TRBD1 (6 bases). The CDR3 is made up of 16 amino acids. Trimming cost V 3 bases and J 5 bases, with 19 bases left between them. Germline CDR1 and CDR2: MNHEY and SMNVEV (reference sequence). CDR3 protein: CASSFFRTASTTEAFF. Here the CDR3 DNA reads TGTGCCAGCAGTTTTTTTAGGACAGCCAGTACAACTGAAGCTTTCTTT.

Of note for this clonotype: A read error is possible here, since a much larger clone lies one base away. The CDR3 bases are TGTGCCAGCAGTTACTCGATCGGGGAGCGGAGCTATGGCTACACCTTC. This codes for CASSYSIGERSYGYTF. This chain uses TRBV6-5 with TRBJ1-2, with D hard to call. Germline CDR1 MNHEY, CDR2 SVGAGI. The CDR3 is 16 amino acids. V was cut by 0 bases and J by 4 bases, with 15 bases left in between.

The V gene is TRBV5-4, the J gene TRBJ2-5; 9 bases agree with TRBD1. CDR1 SGHNT and CDR2 YYREEE come from the germline V gene (reference sequence). V shed 6 bases, J shed 7 bases, and the junction held 16 bases outside the gene matches. The CDR3 has 16 residues. The CDR3 loop is CASTLTGTGKRGTQYF. The CDR3 nucleotides read TGTGCCAGCACCCTGACCGGGACAGGGAAACGAGGGACCCAGTACTTC.

This clonotype was found many times. The DNA for the CDR3 is TGTGCCAGCAGTGACACCGTCGCGGGGCCAGATACGCAGTATTTT. Translation: CASSDTVAGPDTQYF. V usage is TRBV6-4 and J usage is TRBJ2-3; possible D gene TRBD2, 6 bases. This CDR3 comprises 15 residues. Deletions cut 2 bases from V and 4 bases from J, with 13 bases between. Germline loops: CDR1 MRHNA, CDR2 SNTAGT.

The sample holds many counts of this clonotype. The CDR3 region is CASSQMGGALDTQYF. CDR3 coding DNA: TGTGCCAGCAGCCAAATGGGGGGAGCGTTAGATACGCAGTATTTT. This rearrangement joins TRBV3-1 to TRBJ2-3; D perhaps matches TRBD2 (6 bases). The germline gives CDR1 LGHDT, CDR2 YNNKEL (reference sequence). V was pared by 2 bases and J by 5 bases, with 14 bases between. CDR3 size: 15 residues.

This clonotype was found many times. The rearrangement links TRBV5-1 to TRBJ2-3, with D possibly TRBD1 on 5 matching bases. Germline V gives CDR1 SGHRS, CDR2 YFSETQ. With 2 bases removed from V and 3 bases from J, the gap between germline ends came to 10 bases. The CDR3 is made up of 14 amino acids. The chain's CDR3 is CASSFQGKTDTQYF. The CDR3, as DNA: TGCGCCAGCAGCTTTCAGGGAAAAACAGATACGCAGTATTTT.

This clonotype was observed at least ten times. The chain joins TRBV5-1 to TRBJ2-7; D is uncertain. V was shortened by 9 bases and J by 0 bases, with 19 bases between the two germline ends. The CDR3 has 15 amino acids. In germline, CDR1 is SGHRS, CDR2 YFSETQ. For the CDR3, the DNA is TGCGCCACCCAGCTAGTCGTGGGGAACTCCTACGAGCAGTACTTC. Translation gives CATQLVVGNSYEQYF.

This clonotype has ten or more counts. The J gene is TRBJ2-5, the V gene TRBV29-1; the D is unclear. The V end lost 4 bases, the J end lost 5 bases, and 11 bases lay between the germline ends. CDR1 and CDR2 from the germline V gene are SQVTM and ANQGSEA. This CDR3 has 12 residues. CDR3 residues: CSVGPSGETQYF. CDR3 nucleotide sequence: TGCAGCGTTGGGCCTAGTGGGGAGACCCAGTACTTC.

The chain employs TRBV7-2 and TRBJ2-7, with TRBD2 matching 10 bases. CDR1 and CDR2 from the germline V gene are SGHTA and FQGNSA. Losses at the gene ends were 2 bases for V and 4 bases for J; bases not matched to a gene: 5. The CDR3 is made up of 15 amino acids. CDR3 sequence (DNA): TGTGCCAGCAGCTTAACTAGCGGGGAATCATACGAGCAGTACTTC. Translated, it gives CASSLTSGESYEQYF.

This clonotype was recorded at least ten times. The rearrangement links TRBV20-1 to TRBJ2-3; 7 nucleotides line up with TRBD2. The CDR3 is 12 residues long. Germline V gives CDR1 DFQATT, CDR2 SNEGSKA (reference sequence). V gave up 0 bases and J gave up 11 bases; unmatched junction bases: 5. CDR3 in amino acids: CSARESTSEQYF. Here the CDR3 DNA reads TGCAGTGCTAGAGAATCAACTAGCGAGCAGTATTTT.

This clonotype was recorded at least ten times. The chain carries TRBV20-1 and TRBJ2-2; possible D gene TRBD2, 6 bases. CDR3 length: 14 residues. Looked up from germline, CDR1 is DFQATT and CDR2 is SNEGSKA (reference sequence). The germline V and J ends were trimmed by 2 bases and 6 bases, with 13 bases remaining between them. DNA of the CDR3: TGCAGTGCTAGACGTATAGGAGGGGCCGGGGAGCTGTTTTTT. Translated, it gives CSARRIGGAGELFF.

V is TRBV19 and J is TRBJ2-5, with TRBD2 identical over 13 bases. CDR1 and CDR2 from the germline V gene are LNHDA and SQIVND (reference sequence). This CDR3 region has 17 residues. V lost 5 bases to trimming and J lost 5 bases; unmatched junction nucleotides: 11. The CDR3 region has the DNA TGTGCCAGTAGTTCTCGGACTAGCGGGAGCCTCGGGGAGACCCAGTACTTC. Amino acids: CASSSRTSGSLGETQYF.

This clonotype occurred many times. The CDR3 spells CASNPNSHQPQHF. In DNA form, the CDR3 reads TGTGCCAGCAACCCAAACAGTCATCAGCCCCAGCATTTT. This chain joins TRBV2 and TRBJ1-5; D remains unclear. Trimming removed 7 bases at V and 5 bases at J, with 12 bases between. CDR3 length: 13 residues. Germline CDR1 is SNHLY and CDR2 is FYNNEI.

The J gene is TRBJ2-1, the V gene TRBV28, with 9 bases aligning to TRBD1. V lost 10 bases, J lost 9 bases, and 7 bases stayed unmatched. The CDR3 totals 12 residues. Germline CDR1 MDHEN, CDR2 SYDVKM. The DNA of the CDR3 is TGTGCCATTAACAGGGGGCAAGGTGAGCAGTTCTTC. This translates into CAINRGQGEQFF.

This clonotype was seen repeatedly, ten times or more. The DNA for the CDR3 is TGTGCCAGCAGCTTAACGGGGACCGTTGGAGAGACCCAGTACTTC. It codes for CASSLTGTVGETQYF. The rearrangement uses TRBV11-2 and TRBJ2-5; D could derive from TRBD1 or TRBD2 (5 bases each). The CDR3 contains 15 residues. Deletions cut 2 bases from V and 4 bases from J, with 14 bases between. The germline gives CDR1 SGHAT, CDR2 FQNNGV.

This clonotype was seen a handful of times. V is TRBV4-1 and J is TRBJ2-7, with TRBD1 as a possible D gene (5 bases). V was shortened by 8 bases and J by 5 bases, with 16 bases between the two germline ends. The CDR3 extends over 13 amino acids. Germline-derived CDR1 and CDR2 are MGHRA and YSYEKL. The CDR3 protein is CASGLPGSNEQYF. Here the CDR3 DNA reads TGCGCCAGCGGCCTTCCAGGGTCCAACGAGCAGTACTTC.

At least ten counts were recorded for this clonotype. V gene TRBV4-3 combines with J gene TRBJ2-3; perhaps TRBD1 as D (6 bases). Germline values: CDR1 LGHNA, CDR2 YSLEER. V lost 3 bases, J lost 4 bases, and 20 bases lay in between. The CDR3 is 17 residues long. CDR3 coding DNA: TGCGCCAGCAGCCATAAAAGGACAGCGAGGGCGGCAGATACGCAGTATTTT. This gives the protein CASSHKRTARAADTQYF.

In this sample, this clonotype turned up many times. The chain uses TRBV20-1 and TRBJ2-5; D not resolved. CDR3 size: 15 residues. The germline CDR1 and CDR2 sequences are DFQATT and SNEGSKA (reference sequence). Deletions cut 3 bases from V and 4 bases from J, with 18 bases between. The CDR3 region has the DNA TGCAGTGCTAGGGGCGCAGCGAGGATTGGAGAGACCCAGTACTTC. Residues: CSARGAARIGETQYF.

The chain combines TRBV24-1 with TRBJ1-2; D gene unclear. The CDR3 is made up of 14 amino acids. Germline lookup yields CDR1 KGHDR and CDR2 SFDVKD. Trimming removed 5 bases at V and 3 bases at J, with 12 bases between. The DNA of the CDR3 is TGTGCCACCAGTGCCGGACCGTCGTACTATGGCTACACCTTC. Protein: CATSAGPSYYGYTF.

This clonotype appeared many times. The chain recombines TRBV15 with TRBJ2-1; 10 bases match TRBD2. J lost 2 bases, V lost 0 bases, and 1 base had no gene match. This CDR3 is built from 16 residues. CDR1 is LNHNV, CDR2 YYDKDF, per germline (reference sequence). CDR3 protein: CATSRDGTSAYNEQFF. The CDR3 nucleotides are TGTGCCACCAGCAGAGATGGGACTAGCGCCTACAATGAGCAGTTCTTC.

This clonotype has a count of ten or more. The chain carries TRBV7-9 and TRBJ2-2; 11 bases map to TRBD2. Germline CDR1 and CDR2: SEHNR and FQNEAQ (reference sequence). This CDR3 region has 16 residues. After removal of 1 base from V and 4 bases from J, the junction contained 2 bases not matched to a gene. The CDR3 region has the DNA TGTGCCAGCAGCTTAGGACTAGCGGGACCCACCGGGGAGCTGTTTTTT. Residues: CASSLGLAGPTGELFF.

This clonotype was counted many times. The chain combines TRBV4-3 with TRBJ1-2; TRBD1 agrees at 9 bases. The ends lost 8 bases at V and 6 bases at J; junction bases unmatched: 4. Germline values: CDR1 LGHNA, CDR2 YSLEER. The CDR3 runs 12 residues. This CDR3 reads CASGDRAHGYTF. Written as DNA, the CDR3 is TGCGCCAGCGGGGACAGGGCGCATGGCTACACCTTC.

This clonotype was detected only a few times. In DNA, the CDR3 is TGTGCCAGCAGCCAGTCAACAGATACGCAGTATTTT. This sequence encodes CASSQSTDTQYF. V and J are TRBV3-1 and TRBJ2-3; D not certain. Germline V gives CDR1 LGHDT, CDR2 YNNKEL (reference sequence). CDR3 length equals 12 residues. V was cut by 3 bases and J by 3 bases, with 4 bases left in between.

This clonotype showed up just a few times. J is TRBJ2-7 and V is TRBV5-1, with 16 nucleotides matching TRBD2. CDR1 is SGHRS and CDR2 is YFSETQ in the germline V gene. V dropped 6 bases and J dropped 5; count of bases not matched to a gene: 11. The CDR3 contains 17 residues. The CDR3, as DNA: TGCGCCAGCAAACCGGGGACTAGCGGGAGGGCCGAGGACGAGCAGTACTTC. Translation: CASKPGTSGRAEDEQYF.